A selection of T cell receptor beta chains follows, all from one sample in a study of T cells in Graves' hyperthyroidism and ophthalmopathy. TCRdb reprocessed the multiplex PCR reads via MiXCR and lists one record per CDR3 protein. The sample records about 610,000 distinct CDR3 sequences, roughly 14% being singletons. The source material was blood. These receptors all come from a woman between 35 and 50 years old with Graves' ophthalmopathy. The CDR3 runs from the conserved cysteine through the conserved F or W. Fields, in order: CDR3 protein, CDR3 DNA, clone size, CDR3 length, D gene, J gene, V gene. D genes are given only for firm matches. The size of a clone is reported for some rows only, either as once, few or many, or as a class for expanded clones.

CDR3 protein: CSATVRQASTDTQYF
CDR3 DNA: TGCAGTGCAACCGTTAGACAGGCTAGCACAGATACGCAGTATTTT
clone size: many
CDR3 length: 15
D gene: .
J gene: TRBJ2-3
V gene: TRBV20-1

CDR3 protein: CASSPGTRGEQYF
CDR3 DNA: TGTGCCAGCAGTCCCGGGACCAGGGGCGAGCAGTACTTC
clone size: many
CDR3 length: 13
D gene: .
J gene: TRBJ2-7
V gene: TRBV6-5

CDR3 protein: CAISTLGRGEQYF
CDR3 DNA: TGTGCCATCAGCACTCTAGGACGGGGGGAGCAGTACTTC
clone size: many
CDR3 length: 13
D gene: .
J gene: TRBJ2-7
V gene: TRBV10-3

CDR3 protein: CSARDPGRWETQYF
CDR3 DNA: TGCAGTGCTAGAGATCCAGGGAGATGGGAGACCCAGTACTTC
clone size: many
CDR3 length: 14
D gene: .
J gene: TRBJ2-5
V gene: TRBV20-1

CDR3 protein: CASSFTYEQYF
CDR3 DNA: TGTGCCAGCAGTTTCACCTACGAGCAGTACTTC
clone size: many
CDR3 length: 11
D gene: .
J gene: TRBJ2-7
V gene: TRBV28

CDR3 protein: CASSLAGGSRYEQYF
CDR3 DNA: TGTGCCAGCAGCTTAGCGGGAGGGTCGCGCTACGAGCAGTACTTC
clone size: .
CDR3 length: 15
D gene: TRBD2
J gene: TRBJ2-7
V gene: TRBV7-2

CDR3 protein: CASTLSGRPGHGYTF
CDR3 DNA: TGTGCCAGCACCTTAAGTGGACGGCCTGGGCACGGCTACACCTTC
clone size: .
CDR3 length: 15
D gene: .
J gene: TRBJ1-2
V gene: TRBV28

CDR3 protein: CAWSAGQHYGYTF
CDR3 DNA: TGTGCCTGGAGTGCGGGACAGCACTATGGCTACACCTTC
clone size: many
CDR3 length: 13
D gene: TRBD1
J gene: TRBJ1-2
V gene: TRBV30

CDR3 protein: CASSPTRFGGELFF
CDR3 DNA: TGTGCCAGCAGCCCCACTAGGTTCGGCGGGGAGCTGTTTTTT
clone size: many
CDR3 length: 14
D gene: .
J gene: TRBJ2-2
V gene: TRBV6-1

CDR3 protein: CASSLAPLAGNEQFF
CDR3 DNA: TGCGCCAGCAGCTTGGCTCCACTAGCGGGTAATGAGCAGTTCTTC
clone size: many
CDR3 length: 15
D gene: TRBD2
J gene: TRBJ2-1
V gene: TRBV5-1

CDR3 protein: CASSFLPGGEETQYF
CDR3 DNA: TGCGCCAGCAGCTTCCTTCCGGGAGGGGAAGAGACCCAGTACTTC
clone size: many
CDR3 length: 15
D gene: TRBD2
J gene: TRBJ2-5
V gene: TRBV5-1

CDR3 protein: CASSAKTGTTYEQYF
CDR3 DNA: TGTGCCAGCAGTGCAAAGACAGGGACAACCTACGAGCAGTACTTC
clone size: many
CDR3 length: 15
D gene: TRBD1
J gene: TRBJ2-7
V gene: TRBV2

CDR3 protein: CSVPGQGAQTYEQYF
CDR3 DNA: TGCAGCGTTCCGGGACAGGGGGCGCAGACCTACGAGCAGTACTTC
clone size: few
CDR3 length: 15
D gene: TRBD1
J gene: TRBJ2-7
V gene: TRBV29-1

CDR3 protein: CASLDRAGYEQYF
CDR3 DNA: TGTGCCAGCTTGGACAGGGCGGGATACGAGCAGTACTTC
clone size: .
CDR3 length: 13
D gene: TRBD1
J gene: TRBJ2-7
V gene: TRBV27

CDR3 protein: CASSHNRDTLNTGELFF
CDR3 DNA: TGTGCCAGCAGTCACAACCGGGACACACTGAACACCGGGGAGCTGTTTTTT
clone size: many
CDR3 length: 17
D gene: .
J gene: TRBJ2-2
V gene: TRBV6-4

CDR3 protein: CASSPGQGRAGELFF
CDR3 DNA: TGTGCCAGCAGCCCGGGACAGGGGAGGGCCGGGGAGCTGTTTTTT
clone size: many
CDR3 length: 15
D gene: TRBD1
J gene: TRBJ2-2
V gene: TRBV9

CDR3 protein: CASSASRHPTNTIYF
CDR3 DNA: TGTGCCAGCAGTGCCTCGCGCCACCCCACGAACACCATATATTTT
clone size: many
CDR3 length: 15
D gene: .
J gene: TRBJ1-3
V gene: TRBV2

CDR3 protein: CSVRGQSLTGELFF
CDR3 DNA: TGCAGCGTTAGGGGACAGTCTCTCACCGGGGAGCTGTTTTTT
clone size: .
CDR3 length: 14
D gene: TRBD1
J gene: TRBJ2-2
V gene: TRBV29-1

CDR3 protein: CASSSETSGAQYF
CDR3 DNA: TGTGCCAGCAGTTCTGAGACTAGCGGGGCCCAGTACTTC
clone size: many
CDR3 length: 13
D gene: TRBD2
J gene: TRBJ2-5
V gene: TRBV28

CDR3 protein: CSARKRHSYEQYF
CDR3 DNA: TGCAGTGCTAGAAAGCGGCACTCCTACGAGCAGTACTTC
clone size: many
CDR3 length: 13
D gene: .
J gene: TRBJ2-7
V gene: TRBV20-1

CDR3 protein: CASSRVAGAQETQYF
CDR3 DNA: TGCGCCAGCAGCCGAGTAGCGGGGGCCCAAGAGACCCAGTACTTC
clone size: .
CDR3 length: 15
D gene: TRBD2
J gene: TRBJ2-5
V gene: TRBV4-1

CDR3 protein: CASSQGATYEQYF
CDR3 DNA: TGTGCCAGCTCACAGGGGGCGACGTACGAGCAGTACTTC
clone size: .
CDR3 length: 13
D gene: TRBD1
J gene: TRBJ2-7
V gene: TRBV18

CDR3 protein: CASSSAGTSAYEQYF
CDR3 DNA: TGTGCCAGCAGTTCCGCCGGGACTAGCGCATACGAGCAGTACTTC
clone size: many
CDR3 length: 15
D gene: TRBD2
J gene: TRBJ2-7
V gene: TRBV12-3/TRBV12-4

CDR3 protein: CASRLGQTLTEAFF
CDR3 DNA: TGTGCCAGCAGGTTGGGACAGACGCTCACTGAAGCTTTCTTT
clone size: few
CDR3 length: 14
D gene: TRBD1
J gene: TRBJ1-1
V gene: TRBV5-5

CDR3 protein: CASSDQGTGQETQYF
CDR3 DNA: TGTGCCAGCAGTGACCAGGGGACGGGGCAAGAGACCCAGTACTTC
clone size: .
CDR3 length: 15
D gene: .
J gene: TRBJ2-5
V gene: TRBV12-3/TRBV12-4

CDR3 protein: CATEVGPNTGELFF
CDR3 DNA: TGTGCCACGGAAGTGGGCCCGAACACCGGGGAGCTGTTTTTT
clone size: .
CDR3 length: 14
D gene: .
J gene: TRBJ2-2
V gene: TRBV30

CDR3 protein: CASSLEGQGAYEQYF
CDR3 DNA: TGTGCCAGCAGTTTAGAGGGACAGGGGGCATACGAGCAGTACTTC
clone size: many
CDR3 length: 15
D gene: TRBD1
J gene: TRBJ2-7
V gene: TRBV28

CDR3 protein: CASSLRTVSYEQYF
CDR3 DNA: TGCGCCAGCAGCCTTCGGACAGTCTCCTACGAGCAGTACTTC
clone size: many
CDR3 length: 14
D gene: .
J gene: TRBJ2-7
V gene: TRBV4-1

CDR3 protein: CASRREDQPQHF
CDR3 DNA: TGTGCCAGCAGGCGGGAAGATCAGCCCCAGCATTTT
clone size: many
CDR3 length: 12
D gene: .
J gene: TRBJ1-5
V gene: TRBV6-2/TRBV6-3

CDR3 protein: CSAPRIRLGVNQETQYF
CDR3 DNA: TGCAGTGCTCCGCGAATCCGACTCGGGGTAAACCAAGAGACCCAGTACTTC
clone size: .
CDR3 length: 17
D gene: .
J gene: TRBJ2-5
V gene: TRBV20-1

CDR3 protein: CASSLALPTQYF
CDR3 DNA: TGTGCCAGCAGCTTAGCTCTCCCCACGCAGTATTTT
clone size: few
CDR3 length: 12
D gene: .
J gene: TRBJ2-3
V gene: TRBV7-9

CDR3 protein: CASSFSSGLSYEQHF
CDR3 DNA: TGTGCCAGCAGTTTCTCTAGCGGGTTATCCTACGAGCAGCACTTC
clone size: .
CDR3 length: 15
D gene: TRBD2
J gene: TRBJ2-7
V gene: TRBV28

CDR3 protein: CSADGGRGSYEQYF
CDR3 DNA: TGCAGTGCAGATGGGGGCAGGGGTTCCTACGAGCAGTACTTC
clone size: many
CDR3 length: 14
D gene: .
J gene: TRBJ2-7
V gene: TRBV20-1

CDR3 protein: CAWSGQGETEAFF
CDR3 DNA: TGTGCCTGGTCGGGACAGGGGGAAACTGAAGCTTTCTTT
clone size: many
CDR3 length: 13
D gene: TRBD1
J gene: TRBJ1-1
V gene: TRBV30

CDR3 protein: CASSDRDKSHTQYF
CDR3 DNA: TGTGCCAGCAGCGACCGGGACAAGTCCCATACGCAGTATTTT
clone size: many
CDR3 length: 14
D gene: .
J gene: TRBJ2-3
V gene: TRBV9

CDR3 protein: CASSLEARVVYGYTF
CDR3 DNA: TGTGCCAGCAGCTTAGAGGCCAGGGTCGTCTATGGCTACACCTTC
clone size: few
CDR3 length: 15
D gene: .
J gene: TRBJ1-2
V gene: TRBV11-2

CDR3 protein: CASGPAPRYTEAFF
CDR3 DNA: TGTGCCAGCGGTCCGGCCCCCCGGTACACTGAAGCTTTCTTT
clone size: many
CDR3 length: 14
D gene: .
J gene: TRBJ1-1
V gene: TRBV6-1

CDR3 protein: CASSFPGTAGELFF
CDR3 DNA: TGTGCCAGCAGCTTCCCCGGGACAGCCGGGGAGCTGTTTTTT
clone size: many
CDR3 length: 14
D gene: TRBD1
J gene: TRBJ2-2
V gene: TRBV7-3

CDR3 protein: CASSLAEPSYEQYF
CDR3 DNA: TGTGCCAGCAGCTTAGCGGAACCCTCCTACGAGCAGTACTTC
clone size: .
CDR3 length: 14
D gene: .
J gene: TRBJ2-7
V gene: TRBV7-9

CDR3 protein: CASNKGARETQYF
CDR3 DNA: TGTGCCAGCAATAAGGGGGCCAGGGAGACCCAGTACTTC
clone size: many
CDR3 length: 13
D gene: TRBD1
J gene: TRBJ2-5
V gene: TRBV28

CDR3 protein: CASSTGGGGAYEQYF
CDR3 DNA: TGTGCCAGCAGTACCGGAGGAGGGGGGGCCTACGAGCAGTACTTC
clone size: .
CDR3 length: 15
D gene: .
J gene: TRBJ2-7
V gene: TRBV6-1

CDR3 protein: CASSYSAGFGPQHF
CDR3 DNA: TGTGCCAGCAGTTACTCCGCGGGGTTCGGCCCCCAGCATTTT
clone size: many
CDR3 length: 14
D gene: .
J gene: TRBJ1-5
V gene: TRBV6-5

CDR3 protein: CASSYSREFRGTEAFF
CDR3 DNA: TGTGCCAGCAGTTACTCGAGAGAATTCCGTGGGACTGAAGCTTTCTTT
clone size: many
CDR3 length: 16
D gene: .
J gene: TRBJ1-1
V gene: TRBV6-5

CDR3 protein: CASRMGTNYEQYF
CDR3 DNA: TGCGCCAGCCGAATGGGGACAAACTACGAGCAGTACTTC
clone size: .
CDR3 length: 13
D gene: .
J gene: TRBJ2-7
V gene: TRBV5-1

CDR3 protein: CASSPDTRRRAFF
CDR3 DNA: TGTGCCAGCAGCCCCGACACCAGGCGTAGAGCTTTCTTT
clone size: many
CDR3 length: 13
D gene: .
J gene: TRBJ1-1
V gene: TRBV28

CDR3 protein: CASSEAYYEQYF
CDR3 DNA: TGTGCCAGCAGTGAAGCTTACTACGAGCAGTACTTC
clone size: many
CDR3 length: 12
D gene: .
J gene: TRBJ2-7
V gene: TRBV6-1